The clone carrying this T cell receptor (beta chain) was counted ten times or more. Its antigen is as yet unknown. MiXCR, run by TCRdb on the RT-PCR reads, gives a single entry per CDR3 protein. The sample carries roughly 700,000 distinct CDR3 sequences, roughly 14% recorded once. The data were obtained in a study of response to subunit inactivated influenza vaccine. Trimming took off 2 bases at V and 7 bases at J, with 14 bases between the two ends. The germline gives CDR1 LGHDT, CDR2 YNNKEL (reference sequence). The length of the CDR3 is 14 residues. General study results and limits: That few new T cells are recruited by each seasonal influenza vaccination was the authors' suggestion.

Sequenced material: PBMCs from blood, taken about 12 days after vaccination. The source of this sequence is a man aged 45-60 years who received an inactivated influenza vaccine. J is TRBJ2-5 and V is TRBV3-1, with D maybe TRBD2 (5 bases). The CDR3 nucleotides are TGTGCCAGCAGCCAATGGGAGTGGGAGTTGACCCAGTACTTC. It translates to CASSQWEWELTQYF.